These T cell receptor beta chains were read from a single sample in a study of beta chain features in type 1 diabetes. Generated by immunoSEQ multiplex PCR, the TCRdb table keeps only in-frame clones and is missing some. The sample has 350,000 to 450,000 clones; more than 11% are singletons. The sample taken for sequencing was naive CD4+ T cells from blood. The origin of the receptors is a man aged 30-40 years in good health. The CDR3 runs from the conserved cysteine through the conserved F or W. The order of the fields is V gene, clone size, D gene, J gene, CDR3 protein, CDR3 DNA. A D gene is named only where the DNA matches it firmly. Clone size is not always given. Where it is, it says once, few, many or a class for expanded clones.

TRBV5-6,.,.,TRBJ2-3,CASSLSGTDTQYF,TGTGCCAGCAGCTTGTCTGGAACAGATACGCAGTATTTT
TRBV7-9,.,.,TRBJ1-1,CASSLGTEAFF,TGTGCCAGCAGCTTAGGCACTGAAGCTTTCTTT
TRBV6-5,.,TRBD1,TRBJ2-3,CASRRDRTQYF,TGTGCCAGCAGGCGGGACAGGACGCAGTATTTT
TRBV11-1,.,.,TRBJ2-1,CASRTDLGSYNEQFF,TGTGCCAGCCGCACCGACCTTGGCTCCTACAATGAGCAGTTCTTC
TRBV19,few,.,TRBJ2-5,CASSIGDTVGTQYF,TGTGCCAGTAGTATAGGGGACACCGTCGGGACCCAGTACTTC
TRBV14,few,.,TRBJ2-5,CASSQDFLLQETQYF,TGTGCCAGCAGCCAAGATTTCCTCCTACAAGAGACCCAGTACTTC
TRBV30,.,TRBD1,TRBJ2-6,CAWWGQGLSPSGANVLTF,TGTGCCTGGTGGGGACAGGGATTGAGCCCCTCTGGGGCCAACGTCCTGACTTTC
TRBV5-1,few,TRBD2,TRBJ2-3,CASSSSGASDTQYF,TGCGCCAGCAGCTCCAGCGGGGCATCGGATACGCAGTATTTT
TRBV7-2,.,.,TRBJ1-1,CASSLDRTRNTEAFF,TGTGCCAGCAGCTTAGACCGAACAAGAAACACTGAAGCTTTCTTT
TRBV9,.,TRBD2,TRBJ2-5,CASSHESGGSETQYF,TGTGCCAGCAGCCACGAATCGGGAGGATCAGAGACCCAGTACTTC
TRBV30,.,TRBD2,TRBJ2-1,CAWSVRLAGASEQFF,TGTGCCTGGAGTGTTCGGCTAGCGGGAGCCTCTGAGCAGTTCTTC
TRBV7-9,few,TRBD1,TRBJ1-2,CASSQTDRVLNGYTF,TGTGCCAGCAGCCAGACCGACAGGGTTTTGAATGGCTACACCTTC